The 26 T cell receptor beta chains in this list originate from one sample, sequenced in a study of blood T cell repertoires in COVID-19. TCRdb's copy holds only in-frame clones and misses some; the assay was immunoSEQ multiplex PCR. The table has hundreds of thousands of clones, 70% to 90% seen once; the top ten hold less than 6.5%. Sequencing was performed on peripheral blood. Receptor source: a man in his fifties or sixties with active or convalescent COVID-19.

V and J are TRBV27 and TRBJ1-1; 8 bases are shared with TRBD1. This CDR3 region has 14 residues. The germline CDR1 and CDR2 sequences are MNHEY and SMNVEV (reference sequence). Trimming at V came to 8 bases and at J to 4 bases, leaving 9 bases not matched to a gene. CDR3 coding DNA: TGTGCCAGCCGAAACAGGGGGTTCGTCACTGAAGCTTTCTTT. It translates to CASRNRGFVTEAFF.

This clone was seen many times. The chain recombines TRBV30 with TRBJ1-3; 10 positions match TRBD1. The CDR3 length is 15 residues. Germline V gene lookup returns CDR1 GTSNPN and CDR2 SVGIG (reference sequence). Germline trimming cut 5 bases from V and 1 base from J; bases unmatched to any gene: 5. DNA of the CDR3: TGTGCCTGGGCGACAGGGGGCGCTTCTGGAAACACCATATATTTT. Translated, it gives CAWATGGASGNTIYF.

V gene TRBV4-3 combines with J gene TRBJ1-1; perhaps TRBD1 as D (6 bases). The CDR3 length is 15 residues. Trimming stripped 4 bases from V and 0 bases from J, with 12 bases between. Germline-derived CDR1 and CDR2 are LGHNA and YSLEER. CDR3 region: CASSPRQALNTEAFF. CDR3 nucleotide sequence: TGCGCCAGCAGCCCCCGACAGGCCCTGAACACTGAAGCTTTCTTT.

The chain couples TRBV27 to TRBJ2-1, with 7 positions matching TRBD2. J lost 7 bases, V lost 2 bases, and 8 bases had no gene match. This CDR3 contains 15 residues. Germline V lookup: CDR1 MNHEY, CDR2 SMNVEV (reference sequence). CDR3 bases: TGTGCCAGCAGTTTAGAAGGGAGGGCGTCAAATGAGCAGTTCTTC. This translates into CASSLEGRASNEQFF.

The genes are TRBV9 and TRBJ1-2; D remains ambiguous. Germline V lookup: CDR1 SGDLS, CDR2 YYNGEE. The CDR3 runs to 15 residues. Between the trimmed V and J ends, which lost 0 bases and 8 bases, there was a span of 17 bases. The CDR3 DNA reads TGTGCCAGCAGCGTAGGCGGGCCCCACACGGGGGGCTACACCTTC. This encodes CASSVGGPHTGGYTF.

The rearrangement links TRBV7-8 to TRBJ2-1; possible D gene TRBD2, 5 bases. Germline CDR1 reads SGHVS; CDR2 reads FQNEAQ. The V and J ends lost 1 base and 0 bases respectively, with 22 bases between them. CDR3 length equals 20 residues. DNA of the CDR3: TGTGCCAGCAGCTTAGTGTCGTCGTTCGCTCGGAGGAGCTCCTACAATGAGCAGTTCTTC. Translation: CASSLVSSFARRSSYNEQFF.

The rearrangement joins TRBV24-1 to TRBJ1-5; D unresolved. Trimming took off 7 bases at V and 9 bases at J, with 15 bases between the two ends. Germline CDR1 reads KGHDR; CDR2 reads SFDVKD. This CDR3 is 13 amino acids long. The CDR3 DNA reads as TGTGCCACCAGGAGGACCGGGAATGGGCCCCAGCATTTT. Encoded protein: CATRRTGNGPQHF.

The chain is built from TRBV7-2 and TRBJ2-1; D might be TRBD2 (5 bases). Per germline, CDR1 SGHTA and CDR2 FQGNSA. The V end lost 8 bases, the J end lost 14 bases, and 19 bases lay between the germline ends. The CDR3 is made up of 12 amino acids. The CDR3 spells CASSEAEPGKFF. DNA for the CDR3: TGTGCCAGCTCCGAGGCGGAGCCGGGGAAGTTCTTC.

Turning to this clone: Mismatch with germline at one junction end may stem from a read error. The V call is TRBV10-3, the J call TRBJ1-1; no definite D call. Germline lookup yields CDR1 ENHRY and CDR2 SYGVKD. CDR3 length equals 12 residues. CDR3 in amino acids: CANGRVNTEAFF. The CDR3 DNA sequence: TGCGCAAACGGGAGGGTGAACACTGAAGCTTTCTTT.

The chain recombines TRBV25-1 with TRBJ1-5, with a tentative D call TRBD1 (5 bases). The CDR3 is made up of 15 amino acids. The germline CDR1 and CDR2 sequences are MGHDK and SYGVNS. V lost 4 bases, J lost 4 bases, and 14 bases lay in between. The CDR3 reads CASSAQGGGNQPQHF. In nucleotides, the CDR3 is TGTGCCAGCAGTGCTCAGGGTGGAGGGAATCAGCCCCAGCATTTT.

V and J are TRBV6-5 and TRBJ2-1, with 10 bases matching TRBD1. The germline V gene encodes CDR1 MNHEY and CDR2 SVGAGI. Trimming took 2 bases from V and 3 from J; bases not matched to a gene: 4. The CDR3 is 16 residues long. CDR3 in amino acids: CASSYDGTGDYNEQFF. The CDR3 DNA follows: TGTGCCAGCAGTTACGACGGGACAGGGGACTACAATGAGCAGTTCTTC.

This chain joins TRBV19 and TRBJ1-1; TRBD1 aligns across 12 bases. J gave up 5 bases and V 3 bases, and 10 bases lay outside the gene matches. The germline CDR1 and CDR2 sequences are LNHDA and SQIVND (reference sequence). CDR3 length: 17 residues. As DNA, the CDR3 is TGTGCCAGTAGTATTTCTCCGGGACAGGGGGCTAGGACTGAAGCTTTCTTT. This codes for CASSISPGQGARTEAFF.

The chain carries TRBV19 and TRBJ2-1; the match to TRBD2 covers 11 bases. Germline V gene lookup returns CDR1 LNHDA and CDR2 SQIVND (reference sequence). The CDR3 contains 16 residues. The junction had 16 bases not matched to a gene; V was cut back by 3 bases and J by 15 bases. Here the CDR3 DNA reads TGTGCCAGTAGTATTACCCCCCGGACTAGCGGGTCCCTGCGGTTCTTC. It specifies CASSITPRTSGSLRFF.

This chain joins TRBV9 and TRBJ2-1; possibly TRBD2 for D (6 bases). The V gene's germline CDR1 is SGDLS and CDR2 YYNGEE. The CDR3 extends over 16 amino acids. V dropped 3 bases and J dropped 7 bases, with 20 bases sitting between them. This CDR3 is CASSARGLPPGNEQFF. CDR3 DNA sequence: TGTGCCAGCAGCGCCCGTGGACTACCACCTGGGAATGAGCAGTTCTTC.

The CDR3, as DNA: TGTGCCAGCAGAGCGGATCCAGGCAATCAGCCCCAGCATTTT. It encodes CASRADPGNQPQHF. The V and J genes are TRBV27 and TRBJ1-5; no firm D call. V was cut by 6 bases and J by 2 bases, with 11 bases left in between. There are 14 residues in the CDR3. The germline V gene has CDR1 MNHEY and CDR2 SMNVEV (reference sequence).

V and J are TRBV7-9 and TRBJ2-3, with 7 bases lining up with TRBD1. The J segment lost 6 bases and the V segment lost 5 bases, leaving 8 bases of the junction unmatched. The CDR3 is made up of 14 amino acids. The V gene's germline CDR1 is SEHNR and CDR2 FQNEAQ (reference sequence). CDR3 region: CASSLDRARDTQYF. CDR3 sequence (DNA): TGTGCCAGCAGCCTTGACAGGGCAAGGGATACGCAGTATTTT. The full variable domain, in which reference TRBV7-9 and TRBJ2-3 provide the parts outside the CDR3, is DTGVSQNPRHKITKRGQNVTFRCDPISEHNRLYWYRQTLGQGPEFLTYFQNEAQLEKSRLLSDRFSAERPKGSFSTLEIQRTEQGDSAMYLCASSLDRARDTQYFGPGTRLTVL.

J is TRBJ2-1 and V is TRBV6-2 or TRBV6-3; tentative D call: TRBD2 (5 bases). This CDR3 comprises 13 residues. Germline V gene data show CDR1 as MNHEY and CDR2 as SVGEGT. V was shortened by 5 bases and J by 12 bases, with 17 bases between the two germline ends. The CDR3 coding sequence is TGTGCCAGCAGTCGGCAGGTCCGCGAGGGGCAGTTCTTC. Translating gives CASSRQVREGQFF.

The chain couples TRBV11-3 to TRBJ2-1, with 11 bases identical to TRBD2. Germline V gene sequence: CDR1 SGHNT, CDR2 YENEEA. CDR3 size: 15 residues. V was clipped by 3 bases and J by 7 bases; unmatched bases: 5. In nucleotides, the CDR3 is TGTGCCAGCAGCTTTAGACTAGCGGGAAGGAATGAGCAGTTCTTC. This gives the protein CASSFRLAGRNEQFF.

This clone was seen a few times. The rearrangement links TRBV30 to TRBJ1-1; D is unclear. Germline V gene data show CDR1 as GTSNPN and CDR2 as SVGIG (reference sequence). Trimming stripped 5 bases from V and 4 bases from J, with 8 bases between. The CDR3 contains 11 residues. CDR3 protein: CAWDYGTEAFF. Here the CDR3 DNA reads TGTGCCTGGGATTACGGCACTGAAGCTTTCTTT.

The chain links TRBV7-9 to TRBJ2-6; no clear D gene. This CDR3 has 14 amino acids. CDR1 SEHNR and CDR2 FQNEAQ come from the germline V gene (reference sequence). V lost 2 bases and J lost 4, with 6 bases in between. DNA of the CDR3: TGTGCCAGCAGCTTAAGCACCGGGGCCAACGTCCTGACTTTC. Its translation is CASSLSTGANVLTF. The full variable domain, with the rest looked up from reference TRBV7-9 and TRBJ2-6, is DTGVSQNPRHKITKRGQNVTFRCDPISEHNRLYWYRQTLGQGPEFLTYFQNEAQLEKSRLLSDRFSAERPKGSFSTLEIQRTEQGDSAMYLCASSLSTGANVLTFGAGSRLTVL.

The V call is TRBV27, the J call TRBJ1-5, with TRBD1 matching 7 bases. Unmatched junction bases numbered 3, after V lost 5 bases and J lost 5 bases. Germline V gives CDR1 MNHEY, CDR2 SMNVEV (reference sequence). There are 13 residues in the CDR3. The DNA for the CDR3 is TGTGCCAGCAGTACAGGGGTAGATCAGCCCCAGCATTTT. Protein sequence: CASSTGVDQPQHF.

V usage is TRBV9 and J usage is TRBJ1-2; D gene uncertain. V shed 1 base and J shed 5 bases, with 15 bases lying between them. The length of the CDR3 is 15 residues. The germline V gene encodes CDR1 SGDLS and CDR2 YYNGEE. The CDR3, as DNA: TGTGCCAGCAGCGTACTGTCAACGGTGCATTATGGCTACACCTTC. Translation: CASSVLSTVHYGYTF.

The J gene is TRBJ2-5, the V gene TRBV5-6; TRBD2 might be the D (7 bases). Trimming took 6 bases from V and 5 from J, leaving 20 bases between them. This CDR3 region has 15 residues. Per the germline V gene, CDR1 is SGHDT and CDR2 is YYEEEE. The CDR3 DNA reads TGTGCCAGCACCCCCTTGAGGGGGGGCATGGAGACCCAGTACTTC. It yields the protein CASTPLRGGMETQYF.

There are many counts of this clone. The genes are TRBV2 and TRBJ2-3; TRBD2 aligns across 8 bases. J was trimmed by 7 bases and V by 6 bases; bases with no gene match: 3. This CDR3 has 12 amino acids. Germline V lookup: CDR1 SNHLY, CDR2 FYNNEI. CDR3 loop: CASRLAEHTQYF. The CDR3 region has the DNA TGTGCCAGCAGACTAGCGGAACATACGCAGTATTTT.

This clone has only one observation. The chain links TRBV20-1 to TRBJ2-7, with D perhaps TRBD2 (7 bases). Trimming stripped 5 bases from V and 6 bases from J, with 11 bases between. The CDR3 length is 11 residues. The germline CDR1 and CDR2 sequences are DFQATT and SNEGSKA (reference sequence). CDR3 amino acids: CSAPRGGEQYF. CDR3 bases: TGCAGTGCTCCAAGGGGGGGCGAGCAGTACTTC.

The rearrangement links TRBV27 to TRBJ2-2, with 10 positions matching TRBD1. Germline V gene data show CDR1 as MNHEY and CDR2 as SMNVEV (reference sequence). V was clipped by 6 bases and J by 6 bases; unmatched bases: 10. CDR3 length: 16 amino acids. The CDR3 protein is CASRLGGQGLAGELFF. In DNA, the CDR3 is TGTGCCAGCAGACTAGGGGGACAGGGGTTGGCCGGGGAGCTGTTTTTT.